Following are 26 T cell receptor beta chains from one sample sequenced in a study of T cell repertoires in cytomegalovirus infection (dated by TCRdb to the late 2010s). TCRdb lists the instrument as Illumina HiSeq 1500. In-frame beta chains were kept once TCRdb had trimmed the public reads at Q25 with fastp and called clones with MiXCR. Here each entry gathers all rows of one CDR3 protein and keeps the most common genes and DNA. Here the sample has around 300,000 distinct CDR3 sequences; roughly a quarter occur a single time. The ten largest account for over 11% of the sample. The source material was PBMCs. These receptors were obtained from a human donor in good health (CMV status not recorded). Some clones in this sample may be carry-over from other donors' samples.

This clonotype was observed a few times. V is TRBV5-1 and J is TRBJ2-3, with 7 bases lining up with TRBD1. The V gene's germline CDR1 is SGHRS and CDR2 YFSETQ. The CDR3 runs to 15 residues. Unmatched junction bases numbered 4, after V lost 1 base and J lost 2 bases. The CDR3 sequence: CASSLMGQITDTQYF. The CDR3 nucleotides read TGCGCCAGCAGCTTGATGGGACAGATCACAGATACGCAGTATTTT.

This clonotype has a count of ten or more. The CDR3 DNA reads TGCGCCAGCAGCCCCTTAGCGGGAAAGGCGAGCTCCTACAATGAGCAGTTCTTC. This translates into CASSPLAGKASSYNEQFF. The chain has TRBV4-3 and TRBJ2-1; 8 bases are a match to TRBD2. The CDR3 has 18 amino acids. The ends lost 4 bases at V and 0 bases at J; junction bases unmatched: 11. Germline CDR1 is LGHNA and CDR2 is YSLEER.

J is TRBJ2-7 and V is TRBV11-2, with D possibly being TRBD2 (7 bases). V lost 10 bases and J lost 0, with 13 bases in between. Germline lookup yields CDR1 SGHAT and CDR2 FQNNGV. CDR3 length equals 13 residues. CDR3 nucleotides: TGTGCCATCAGGGGAGGGTCCTCCTACGAGCAGTACTTC. Its translation: CAIRGGSSYEQYF.

This clonotype was observed many times. The chain combines TRBV28 with TRBJ1-1; no firm D call. V was shortened by 3 bases and J by 7 bases, with 21 bases between the two germline ends. The CDR3 length is 16 residues. Germline CDR1 MDHEN, CDR2 SYDVKM. The CDR3 DNA reads as TGTGCCAGCAGTTTTCCCGAGGTAGGGCTCGGTGATGAAGCTTTCTTT. Its translation is CASSFPEVGLGDEAFF.

The V call is TRBV18, the J call TRBJ2-1, with D possibly matching TRBD1 (5 bases). CDR1 and CDR2 from the germline V gene are KGHSH and LQKENI. V was pared by 6 bases and J by 5 bases, with 20 bases between. This CDR3 is 16 amino acids long. The CDR3 loop reads CASSLLVGENDNEQFF. The CDR3 DNA reads as TGTGCCAGCTCCCTCCTGGTAGGGGAAAACGACAATGAGCAGTTCTTC.

This clonotype has only one observation. The rearrangement uses TRBV30 and TRBJ1-3, with 7 nucleotides matching TRBD1. The CDR3 is 16 residues long. Germline values: CDR1 GTSNPN, CDR2 SVGIG (reference sequence). Unmatched junction bases numbered 5, after V lost 0 bases and J lost 0 bases. This CDR3 reads CAWSVPGQLSGNTIYF. For the CDR3, the DNA is TGTGCCTGGAGTGTACCGGGACAGCTCTCTGGAAACACCATATATTTT.

This rearrangement joins TRBV28 to TRBJ2-7; 11 nucleotides align to TRBD2. J lost 5 bases, V lost 6 bases, and 6 bases had no gene match. Per the germline V gene, CDR1 is MDHEN and CDR2 is SYDVKM. The CDR3 has 14 amino acids. The CDR3 nucleotides are TGTGCCAGCAGCCTGACTAGCGGGACCCACGAGCAGTACTTC. Amino acid sequence: CASSLTSGTHEQYF.

This clonotype was counted ten times or more. This chain links TRBV7-9 with TRBJ2-1; a possible D gene is TRBD2 (5 bases). With 7 bases removed from V and 2 bases from J, the gap between germline ends came to 15 bases. Germline CDR1 is SEHNR and CDR2 is FQNEAQ (reference sequence). This CDR3 comprises 15 residues. CDR3 region: CASKPRERAYNEQFF. DNA of the CDR3: TGTGCCAGCAAACCCCGGGAACGAGCCTACAATGAGCAGTTCTTC.

The V call is TRBV7-6, the J call TRBJ2-7; no definite D call. The V end was cut by 4 bases, the J end by 3 bases, with 16 bases between. This CDR3 spans 15 amino acids. Germline-derived CDR1 and CDR2 are SGHVS and FNYEAQ. As DNA, the CDR3 is TGTGCCAGCAGCTACATCGGACGGAAAGGCTACGAGCAGTACTTC. This gives the protein CASSYIGRKGYEQYF.

This clonotype appeared a few times. A much larger clone is a single base away; this may be a read error. The rearrangement links TRBV7-2 to TRBJ2-1; D is tentatively TRBD1 or TRBD2 (5 bases each). The length of the CDR3 is 14 residues. CDR1 is SGHTA and CDR2 is FQGNSA in the germline V gene. Trimming took off 1 base at V and 2 bases at J, with 6 bases between the two ends. CDR3: CASSLGGTYNEQFF. The CDR3 coding sequence is TGTGCCAGCAGCTTAGGGGGGACCTACAATGAGCAGTTCTTC.

This clonotype was counted only a few times. This chain joins TRBV29-1 and TRBJ2-7, with D possibly matching TRBD1 (5 bases). The CDR3 length is 11 residues. Trimming left V 6 bases short and J 3 bases short, with 9 bases between. The germline gives CDR1 SQVTM, CDR2 ANQGSEA. DNA for the CDR3: TGCAGCGTGGACACTGTCTACGAGCAGTACTTC. Its protein is CSVDTVYEQYF.

The rearrangement links TRBV5-1 to TRBJ1-1; D possibly corresponds to TRBD1 (5 bases). Germline V gene lookup returns CDR1 SGHRS and CDR2 YFSETQ. CDR3 length: 15 amino acids. The V and J ends lost 5 bases and 1 base respectively, with 15 bases between them. The CDR3 region has the DNA TGCGCCAGCAGGCTCGGGGGGTACCAGAACACTGAAGCTTTCTTT. Translating gives CASRLGGYQNTEAFF.

This clonotype was counted at least ten times. The genes are TRBV7-8 and TRBJ2-5, with D hard to call. Trimming cost V 5 bases and J 4 bases, with 14 bases left between them. The CDR3 is made up of 14 amino acids. Per the germline V gene, CDR1 is SGHVS and CDR2 is FQNEAQ. Here the CDR3 DNA reads TGTGCCAGCAGCCCACACGGTTCCGCAGAGACCCAGTACTTC. Residues: CASSPHGSAETQYF.

This chain connects TRBV9 to TRBJ2-2; 7 nucleotides line up with TRBD2. Germline trimming cut 4 bases from V and 4 bases from J; bases unmatched to any gene: 10. The germline V gene encodes CDR1 SGDLS and CDR2 YYNGEE. The length of the CDR3 is 16 residues. The CDR3 loop is CASSTLAGAATGELFF. The CDR3 coding sequence is TGTGCCAGCAGCACCTTGGCGGGAGCCGCCACCGGGGAGCTGTTTTTT.

Note on this clonotype: This may stem from a read error, because a much larger clone lies one nucleotide away. The gene calls are TRBV11-2 and TRBJ1-1, with unresolved D. Germline-derived CDR1 and CDR2 are SGHAT and FQNNGV. V was shortened by 2 bases and J by 0 bases, with 4 bases between the two germline ends. This CDR3 has 13 residues. CDR3: CASSLFLNTEAFF. For the CDR3, the DNA is TGTGCCAGCAGCTTATTCTTGAACACTGAAGCTTTCTTT.

V and J are TRBV11-2 and TRBJ2-1; tentatively, D is TRBD2 (6 bases). The CDR3 runs 13 residues. V lost 1 base and J lost 10, with 11 bases in between. The germline CDR1 and CDR2 sequences are SGHAT and FQNNGV. The CDR3: CASSLAGVEEQFF. CDR3 bases: TGTGCCAGCAGCTTAGCGGGAGTTGAGGAGCAGTTCTTC.

The chain recombines TRBV12-3 or TRBV12-4 with TRBJ2-7; D is ambiguous. This CDR3 has 11 amino acids. Trimming pared 4 bases from V and 6 bases from J, leaving 7 bases between. The CDR3 nucleotides are TGTGCCAGCAGTTCTCGGGTCGAGCAGTACTTC. Its protein is CASSSRVEQYF.

This clonotype has only a few counts. The chain has TRBV19 and TRBJ2-7; D gene uncertain. The germline CDR1 and CDR2 sequences are LNHDA and SQIVND (reference sequence). This CDR3 has 13 amino acids. V was clipped by 5 bases and J by 1 base, with 9 bases between them. The CDR3 reads CASSSLTSYEQYF. CDR3 bases: TGTGCCAGTAGTTCACTAACTTCCTACGAGCAGTACTTC.

J is TRBJ1-3 and V is TRBV5-1; weak D call: TRBD1 (6 bases). Trimming left V 5 bases short and J 0 bases short, with 12 bases between. The CDR3 is made up of 15 amino acids. Germline loops: CDR1 SGHRS, CDR2 YFSETQ. The CDR3 protein is CASRLDSNSGNTIYF. As DNA, the CDR3 is TGCGCCAGCAGGCTGGACAGCAACTCTGGAAACACCATATATTTT.

This chain uses TRBV3-1 with TRBJ2-2; D possibly uses TRBD1 or TRBD2 (5 bases each). This CDR3 has 15 residues. Germline CDR1 and CDR2: LGHDT and YNNKEL (reference sequence). Between the trimmed V and J ends, which lost 6 bases and 4 bases, there was a span of 15 bases. CDR3 nucleotides: TGTGCCAGCAGACTCGGGACGGTGAGCACCGGGGAGCTGTTTTTT. As protein: CASRLGTVSTGELFF.

This sequence joins TRBV7-2 and TRBJ2-2; 11 bases align to TRBD2. V lost 5 bases, J lost 6 bases, and 11 bases stayed unmatched. This CDR3 has 17 amino acids. In germline, CDR1 is SGHTA, CDR2 FQGNSA. Here the CDR3 DNA reads TGTGCCAGCAGCCCATTACAACTAGCGGGAGTCCCCGGGGAGCTGTTTTTT. Amino acid sequence: CASSPLQLAGVPGELFF.

Concerning this clonotype: Without the conserved terminal phenylalanine or tryptophan, this CDR3 likely stems from a read error. This chain joins TRBV11-2 and TRBJ1-5; a possible D gene is TRBD1 (5 bases). V was cut by 0 bases and J by 3 bases, with 12 bases left in between. Germline CDR1 SGHAT, CDR2 FQNNGV. The CDR3 loop spans 16 amino acids. The CDR3 loop is CASSLDLTALNQPQHL. In DNA form, the CDR3 reads TGTGCCAGCAGCTTAGATCTGACAGCACTCAATCAGCCCCAGCATCTT.

In this sample, this clonotype turned up many times. The chain links TRBV7-8 to TRBJ1-3; perhaps TRBD1 as D (6 bases). The V end was cut by 1 base, the J end by 0 bases, with 10 bases between. The CDR3 has 16 amino acids. Germline CDR1 SGHVS, CDR2 FQNEAQ. The CDR3 region is CASSLGGRGSGNTIYF. The CDR3 nucleotides are TGTGCCAGCAGCTTAGGGGGCAGGGGCTCTGGAAACACCATATATTTT.

This clonotype was seen once. One end of the junction does not line up with germline, which may come from a read error. This chain joins TRBV9 and TRBJ2-1; possible D gene TRBD2, 6 bases. The CDR3 has 15 amino acids. Germline-derived CDR1 and CDR2 are SGDLS and YYNGEE. The CDR3, as DNA: TGTGCCAGCAGCCTTCTAGGGGACTCCTACGATGAGCAGTTCTTC. It encodes CASSLLGDSYDEQFF.

The chain is built from TRBV20-1 and TRBJ1-5, with 8 bases lining up with TRBD1. Germline V gene lookup returns CDR1 DFQATT and CDR2 SNEGSKA (reference sequence). V gave up 5 bases and J gave up 2 bases; unmatched junction bases: 5. The CDR3 loop spans 14 amino acids. The CDR3: CSAGTGQGNQPQHF. Written as DNA, the CDR3 is TGCAGTGCTGGAACGGGACAGGGCAATCAGCCCCAGCATTTT.

This clonotype was detected only a few times. The V gene is TRBV6-8, the J gene TRBJ1-1; D may be TRBD1 (5 bases). Trimming shortened V by 0 bases and J by 3 bases, and 14 bases separated the two germline ends. The CDR3 is made up of 16 amino acids. Germline loops: CDR1 MNHGY, CDR2 SAAAGT. Written as DNA, the CDR3 is TGTGCCAGCAGTTACTCGAGGGGTAGGGTGGACACTGAAGCTTTCTTT. Its protein is CASSYSRGRVDTEAFF.